One and the same sample provided the 10 T cell receptor beta chains below, sequenced in a study of CD8+CD57+ T cells in acquired aplastic anemia. TCR beta VDJ and CDR3 profiling used genomic DNA as template. TCRdb reprocessed the reads via MiXCR and lists one record per CDR3 protein. Of about 270,000 distinct CDR3 sequences detected, roughly three fifths appear once; the ten largest clones hold approximately 8%. The material sequenced was sorted CD4+, CD8+, or CD8+CD57+ T cells (not recorded which) from PBMCs. These receptors all come from a human donor with severe aplastic anemia or a healthy control (not recorded which).

The chain has TRBV7-6 and TRBJ2-7, with 10 nucleotides matching TRBD1. The end of the DNA aligns better with TRBJ2-5, so the J call may be wrong. Germline assignment: CDR1 SGHVS and CDR2 FNYEAQ. The CDR3 sequence is 19 residues long. CDR3 amino acids: CASSLLFLRDRGGWETQYF. The CDR3 DNA reads TGTGCCAGCAGCTTACTTTTCCTTAGGGACAGGGGTGGATGGGAGACCCAGTACTTC.

With regard to this clonotype: A read error may be the cause here, since a much bigger clone is one base away. This chain joins TRBV5-6 and TRBJ2-3; TRBD1 matches 7 bases. The germline gives CDR1 SGHDT, CDR2 YYEEEE. This CDR3 is built from 16 residues. V shed 4 bases, J shed 5 bases, and the junction held 13 bases outside the gene matches. CDR3 nucleotides: TGTGCCAGCAGCCCGAACAGGGGAAGGGTCAAAGATACGCAGTATTTT. It translates to CASSPNRGRVKDTQYF.

This sequence joins TRBV7-9 and TRBJ1-4, with TRBD1 matching over 8 bases. CDR1 SEHNR and CDR2 FQNEAQ come from the germline V gene (reference sequence). The CDR3 is 14 residues long. V shed 5 bases and J 7 bases; nucleotides not matched to a gene: 6. The CDR3 is CASSTGQGREKLFF. The CDR3 nucleotides read TGTGCCAGCAGCACTGGACAGGGCCGTGAAAAACTGTTTTTT.

In its sample, this clonotype was seen many times. This chain connects TRBV6-2 or TRBV6-3 to TRBJ1-3, with D unresolved. V was shortened by 8 bases and J by 0 bases, with 5 bases between the two germline ends. Per the germline V gene, CDR1 is MNHEY and CDR2 is SVGEGT. The CDR3 covers 12 residues. CDR3 coding DNA: TGTGCCAGCGCTAACTCTGGAAACACCATATATTTT. Translating gives CASANSGNTIYF.

This clonotype was seen at least ten times. The chain employs TRBV19 and TRBJ2-2; D is ambiguous. Trimming left V 7 bases short and J 6 bases short, with 9 bases between. Germline V gene data show CDR1 as LNHDA and CDR2 as SQIVND (reference sequence). There are 12 residues in the CDR3. The CDR3 region is CASILGPGELFF. For the CDR3, the DNA is TGTGCCAGTATTTTAGGGCCCGGGGAGCTGTTTTTT.

This chain joins TRBV20-1 and TRBJ2-7; tentative D call: TRBD2 (6 bases). CDR3 length equals 14 residues. Trimming shortened V by 5 bases and J by 1 base, and 15 bases separated the two germline ends. Germline loops: CDR1 DFQATT, CDR2 SNEGSKA (reference sequence). CDR3 residues: CSASAGPFSYEQYF. The CDR3 nucleotides are TGCAGTGCTTCTGCGGGACCGTTTTCCTACGAGCAGTACTTC.

This clonotype was seen only a few times. The chain links TRBV12-3 or TRBV12-4 to TRBJ2-5; D gene ambiguous. This CDR3 region has 11 residues. Trimming took 5 bases from V and 5 from J, leaving 6 bases between them. The CDR3 nucleotides are TGTGCCAGCAGTGAAGCGGAGACCCAGTACTTC. Its translation: CASSEAETQYF.

Comments on this clonotype: At one boundary the junction diverges from the germline segment, which might be a read error. The rearrangement uses TRBV7-9 and TRBJ1-6, with D maybe TRBD1 (6 bases). The length of the CDR3 is 15 residues. Germline lookup yields CDR1 SEHNR and CDR2 FQNEAQ (reference sequence). Written as DNA, the CDR3 is TGCGCCAGCAGCCAAGACAGGAAAAATAATTCACCCCTCCACTTT. It codes for CASSQDRKNNSPLHF.

This clonotype was seen ten or more times. The chain links TRBV19 to TRBJ2-2; TRBD1 agrees at 7 bases. CDR3 length: 14 residues. From germline, CDR1 is LNHDA and CDR2 SQIVND (reference sequence). Trimming took 6 bases from V and 6 from J; bases not matched to a gene: 7. CDR3 sequence: CASSGTALPGELFF. The CDR3 DNA is TGTGCCAGTAGCGGGACAGCGCTTCCCGGGGAGCTGTTTTTT.

The table lists this clonotype with a count of one. The J gene is TRBJ1-1, the V gene TRBV7-9; D is unresolved. The V end was cut by 1 base, the J end by 7 bases, with 7 bases between. The germline gives CDR1 SEHNR, CDR2 FQNEAQ (reference sequence). The CDR3 is 12 residues long. DNA for the CDR3: TGTGCCAGCAGCTTAGGAGGCTTTGAAGCTTTCTTT. Residues: CASSLGGFEAFF.